Only one count was recorded for the clone carrying this T cell receptor (beta chain). Its antigen is as yet unknown. This sample stems from a study of shared clonotypes between healthy human individuals. Turning to the study itself: Donors, aged 18 to 49, were a couple of women and three men. CD8 memory received one plate per donor, CD8 naive two, CD4 memory three and CD4 naive three. Findings and caveats of the study: Larger richness was generally estimated for naive than memory subsets.

Sequencing used immunoSEQ multiplex PCR; TCRdb keeps in-frame clones, though not all of them. The repertoire includes hundreds of thousands of clones, around 95% of them detected once, and around 0.12% sits in the top ten. V was shortened by 0 bases and J by 2 bases, with 12 bases between the two germline ends. The CDR3 runs to 16 residues. CDR1 and CDR2 from the germline V gene are SGDLS and YYNGEE. CD45RO-negative, CCR7-selected cells formed the naive CD8 fraction, which excluded terminally differentiated effector memory CD45RA+ cells. Sequenced material: naive CD8+ T cells sorted from blood. The chain has TRBV9 and TRBJ2-1; D is ambiguous. The sequence was collected from a young woman in good health. The CDR3 here is CASSVDHLLAYNEQFF. In DNA, the CDR3 is TGTGCCAGCAGCGTAGATCATCTGCTAGCCTACAATGAGCAGTTCTTC.